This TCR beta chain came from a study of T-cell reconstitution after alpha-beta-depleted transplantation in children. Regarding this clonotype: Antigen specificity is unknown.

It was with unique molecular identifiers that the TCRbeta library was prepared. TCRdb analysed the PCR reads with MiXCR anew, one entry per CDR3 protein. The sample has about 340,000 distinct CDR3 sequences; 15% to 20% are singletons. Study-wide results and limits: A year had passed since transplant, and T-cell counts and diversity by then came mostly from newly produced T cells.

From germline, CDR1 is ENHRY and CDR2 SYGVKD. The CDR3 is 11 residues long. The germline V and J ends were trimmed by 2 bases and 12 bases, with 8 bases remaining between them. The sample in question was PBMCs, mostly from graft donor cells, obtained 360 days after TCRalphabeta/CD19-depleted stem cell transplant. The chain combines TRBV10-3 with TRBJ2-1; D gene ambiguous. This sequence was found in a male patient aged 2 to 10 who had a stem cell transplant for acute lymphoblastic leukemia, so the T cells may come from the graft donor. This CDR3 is CAISEGDGQFF. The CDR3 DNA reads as TGTGCCATCAGTGAGGGTGATGGGCAGTTCTTC.